This T cell receptor (beta chain) was obtained from a study of Graves' ophthalmopathy and Graves' hyperthyroidism. RNA transcripts served as template for amplifying TCR beta CDR3 sequences. An initial RT-PCR round employing HTBI primers preceded a second-round multiplex PCR. TCRdb independently ran MiXCR on the multiplex PCR reads; one entry per CDR3 protein. Among some 350,000 distinct CDR3 sequences listed, about a sixth were seen once. Germline CDR1 reads MNHNS; CDR2 reads SASEGT. Losses at the gene ends were 5 bases for V and 4 bases for J; bases not matched to a gene: 5. This CDR3 has 14 residues. Clinicians diagnosed using symptoms, serum thyroxine, TRAb, thyroid ultrasound and orbital computed tomography. On this clonotype: The target antigen is unknown.

Whole-study findings and limits: Ophthalmopathy progression was predicted by the model at more than 55% sensitivity and approximately 72% specificity.

This clonotype was sampled from an adult woman with stable Graves' hyperthyroidism. Sequencing was carried out using peripheral blood. V and J are TRBV6-1 and TRBJ1-2, with 9 bases fitting TRBD1. CDR3 bases: TGTGCCAGCAGTAGAGACAGGGGGAGCTATGGCTACACCTTC. Its translation: CASSRDRGSYGYTF.